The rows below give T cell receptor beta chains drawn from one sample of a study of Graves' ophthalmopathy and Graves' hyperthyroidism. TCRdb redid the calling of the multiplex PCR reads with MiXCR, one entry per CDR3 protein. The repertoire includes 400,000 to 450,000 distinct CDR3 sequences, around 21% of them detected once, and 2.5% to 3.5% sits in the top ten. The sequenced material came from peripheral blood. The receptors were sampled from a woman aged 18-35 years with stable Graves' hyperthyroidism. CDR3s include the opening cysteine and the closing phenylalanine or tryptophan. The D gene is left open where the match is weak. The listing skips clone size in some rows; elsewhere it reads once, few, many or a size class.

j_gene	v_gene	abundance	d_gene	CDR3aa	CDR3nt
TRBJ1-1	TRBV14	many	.	CASSQATGMNTEAFF	TGTGCCAGCAGCCAAGCAACAGGGATGAACACTGAAGCTTTCTTT
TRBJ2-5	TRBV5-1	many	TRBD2	CASSLLLAGGIGETQYF	TGCGCCAGCAGCTTGCTACTAGCGGGAGGGATAGGAGAGACCCAGTACTTC
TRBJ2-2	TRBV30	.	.	CAWSYWTGELFF	TGTGCCTGGAGTTACTGGACCGGGGAGCTGTTTTTT
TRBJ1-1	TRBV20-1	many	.	CSAPSPRDGDTEAFF	TGCAGTGCACCTTCCCCCAGGGATGGGGACACTGAAGCTTTCTTT
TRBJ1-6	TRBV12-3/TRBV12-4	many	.	CASSSRENNPLHF	TGTGCCAGCAGTTCGAGAGAGAATAATCCTCTCCACTTT
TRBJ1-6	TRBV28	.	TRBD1	CASSLWGQGWKYSPLHF	TGTGCCAGCAGTTTATGGGGACAGGGCTGGAAGTATTCACCCCTCCACTTT
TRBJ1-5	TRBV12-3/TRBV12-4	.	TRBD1	CASSPRTGKGPQHF	TGTGCCAGCAGTCCCAGGACAGGGAAAGGGCCCCAGCATTTT
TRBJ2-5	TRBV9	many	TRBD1	CASSVDPGQGETQYF	TGTGCCAGCAGCGTAGATCCGGGACAGGGGGAGACCCAGTACTTC
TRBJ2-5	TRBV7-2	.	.	CASSFDPGPETQYF	TGTGCCAGCAGCTTTGACCCCGGACCAGAGACCCAGTACTTC
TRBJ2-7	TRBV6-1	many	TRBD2	CASSAGTSGSPPSSYEQYF	TGTGCCAGCAGTGCGGGGACTAGCGGGAGTCCCCCCAGCTCCTACGAGCAGTACTTC
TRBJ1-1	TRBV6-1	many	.	CASRTGTLEAFF	TGTGCCAGCAGGACGGGGACCCTTGAAGCTTTCTTT
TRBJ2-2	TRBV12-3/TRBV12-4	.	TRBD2	CASTVGGRANTGELFF	TGTGCCAGCACGGTCGGCGGGAGGGCCAACACCGGGGAGCTGTTTTTT
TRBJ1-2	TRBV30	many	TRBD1	CAWSLDRGDGYTF	TGTGCCTGGAGTCTCGACAGGGGAGATGGCTACACCTTC